This is a list of T cell receptor beta chains from one sample in a study of T cell responses to AZD1222 COVID-19 vaccine. Assay used: immunoSEQ multiplex PCR; TCRdb lists only in-frame clones, some missing. The data hold 120,000 or so clones, with around 80% observed a single time. Sequenced material: peripheral blood, taken on day 0 of AZD1222 vaccination. The receptors were gathered from an adult in good health. CDR3s include the opening cysteine and the closing phenylalanine or tryptophan. D genes are given only for firm matches. Size is stated for part of the rows, as once, few or many counts, or as a class when the clone is expanded.

>TRBV5-1|TRBJ1-2|.|.
TGCGCCAGCAGCTTGCAGGTATCAGGGTATGGCTACACCTTC
CASSLQVSGYGYTF
>TRBV11-1|TRBJ2-7|.|.
TGTGCCAGCAGTCCCTGGGAGAGGGACGAGCAGTACTTC
CASSPWERDEQYF
>TRBV7-2|TRBJ1-5|.|.
TGTGCCAGCAGCTTAATGCCCAGCAGGACTAGCAATCAGCCCCAGCATTTT
CASSLMPSRTSNQPQHF
>TRBV28|TRBJ1-2|.|.
TGTGCCAGCAGTTTGACCTTCTATGGCTACACCTTC
CASSLTFYGYTF
>TRBV7-2|TRBJ2-3|.|TRBD2
TGTGCCAGCAGCTTAGGGGGGACTAGCGGGGGCCGCACAGATACGCAGTATTTT
CASSLGGTSGGRTDTQYF
>TRBV4-1|TRBJ2-1|.|.
TGCGCCAGCAGCCAAGGTCCTAGCTCCTACAATGAGCAGTTCTTC
CASSQGPSSYNEQFF
>TRBV24-1|TRBJ1-3|.|TRBD1
TGTGCCACCAGTGCCGCAGGGGGCTCTGGAAACACCATATATTTT
CATSAAGGSGNTIYF
>TRBV3-1/TRBV3-2|TRBJ2-7|.|.
TGTGCCAGCAGCCAACTCCCGGGGAAAGAGCAGTACTTC
CASSQLPGKEQYF
>TRBV19|TRBJ2-5|.|.
TGTGCCAGTAGTATAACTGTGGGACAGACCCAGTACTTC
CASSITVGQTQYF
>TRBV27|TRBJ2-7|.|TRBD2
TGTGCCAGCAGTTCCCCCGGGACTAGCGGATACGAGCAGTACTTC
CASSSPGTSGYEQYF
>TRBV24-1|TRBJ2-1|.|.
TGTGCCACCAGTGATTCTGAGGGGTCGGGGTACAATGAGCAGTTCTTC
CATSDSEGSGYNEQFF
>TRBV5-1|TRBJ2-7|.|TRBD1
TGCGCCAGCAGCTTGACAGGGGGAGTCTCCTACGAGCAGTACTTC
CASSLTGGVSYEQYF
>TRBV5-4|TRBJ1-2|.|.
TGTGCCAGCAGCTTGGCCGCACGTGGCTACACCTTC
CASSLAARGYTF
>TRBV7-2|TRBJ2-5|.|.
TGTGCCAGCAGCCTGGCGGGGCCTGGAGAGACCCAGTACTTC
CASSLAGPGETQYF
>TRBV7-8|TRBJ1-2|.|.
TGTGCCAGCAGCCCCCGGAGCTATAGCTACACCTTC
CASSPRSYSYTF
>TRBV3-1/TRBV3-2|TRBJ1-4|.|TRBD1
TGTGCCAGCAGCTGGAACAGGGGGCAAACTAATGAAAAACTGTTTTTT
CASSWNRGQTNEKLFF
>TRBV5-4|TRBJ1-1|.|.
TGTGCCAGCAGCTCGGACTGGAACACTGAAGCTTTCTTT
CASSSDWNTEAFF
>TRBV3-1/TRBV3-2|TRBJ2-3|.|.
TGTGCCAGCAGCCAAGAAACCCAGGGTGGGAGCACAGATACGCAGTATTTT
CASSQETQGGSTDTQYF
>TRBV4-1|TRBJ1-2|.|.
TGCGCCAGCAGCCGTTCGGGAATTGGGGGCTACACCTTC
CASSRSGIGGYTF
>TRBV9|TRBJ2-1|.|.
TGTGCCAGCAGCGTAGCTCCCAGCAGGGAGCAGTTCTTC
CASSVAPSREQFF
>TRBV11-2|TRBJ2-7|.|.
TGTGCCAGCAGCTTCATGACCAGCGACGAGCAGTACTTC
CASSFMTSDEQYF
>TRBV6-6|TRBJ1-5|.|TRBD1
TGTGCCAGCAAGACAGGGTCGCTGAATCAGCCCCAGCATTTT
CASKTGSLNQPQHF
>TRBV7-2|TRBJ2-7|.|.
TGTGCCAGCAGCTTAGGACGGCGGCGCGAGCAGTACTTC
CASSLGRRREQYF
>TRBV3-1/TRBV3-2|TRBJ1-1|.|.
TGTGCCAGCAGCCAGTACAGGGTAGAAGGGTCTGAAGCTTTCTTT
CASSQYRVEGSEAFF
>TRBV12-3/TRBV12-4|TRBJ2-3|.|.
TGTGCCAGCAGTCGCCGGGACCATACGCAGTATTTT
CASSRRDHTQYF
>TRBV3-1/TRBV3-2|TRBJ1-2|few|.
TGTGCCAGCAGCCAAGCGGACAGACCACTTAGTTCTAACTATGGCTACACCTTC
CASSQADRPLSSNYGYTF
>TRBV9|TRBJ2-3|.|.
TGTGCCAGCAGCGTAGTCCAGGGTCTTAGGTTTGGCACAGATACGCAGTATTTT
CASSVVQGLRFGTDTQYF
>TRBV5-6|TRBJ2-7|medium-sized|TRBD2
TGTGCCAGCAGCTTGGGCGGGGGGACCCCTATTTACGAGCAGTACTTC
CASSLGGGTPIYEQYF
>TRBV5-5|TRBJ1-2|.|TRBD1
TGTGCCAGCAGCAGAATGACAGGGTATGGCTACACCTTC
CASSRMTGYGYTF
>TRBV27|TRBJ2-1|.|TRBD2
TGTGCCAGCAGTTCCATACTAGCGTATAGCTCCTACAATGAGCAGTTCTTC
CASSSILAYSSYNEQFF
>TRBV3-1/TRBV3-2|TRBJ2-3|.|TRBD2
TGTGCCAGCAGCCTTAATCAGCGGGACTTACTTACCCCAGATACGCAGTATTTT
CASSLNQRDLLTPDTQYF
>TRBV19|TRBJ2-7|.|TRBD1
TGTGCCAGTAGTAGAGACCGGGACAGTCACGGCGAGCAGTACTTC
CASSRDRDSHGEQYF
>TRBV6-2/TRBV6-3|TRBJ1-5|.|.
TGTGCCAGCAGTTACGGGACCTCGTATCTTCAGCCCCAGCATTTT
CASSYGTSYLQPQHF
>TRBV30|TRBJ1-4|few|TRBD1
TGTGCCTGGACCCCGGGACAGCCTAATGAAAAACTGTTTTTT
CAWTPGQPNEKLFF
>TRBV9|TRBJ1-2|once|.
TGTGCCAGCAGCTTCGGGGGCGCGCTGAATGGCTACACCTTC
CASSFGGALNGYTF
>TRBV7-2|TRBJ1-2|.|TRBD1
TGTGCCAGCAGACCAGGACAGGGGAATGGCTACACCTTC
CASRPGQGNGYTF
>TRBV7-2|TRBJ1-2|.|.
TGTGCCAGCAGCTTAGTAGCAGGGAAGGAGGGCTACACCTTC
CASSLVAGKEGYTF
>TRBV18|TRBJ1-1|.|.
TGTGCCAGCTCACCGAGGGGGGCCACTGAAGCTTTCTTT
CASSPRGATEAFF
>TRBV28|TRBJ1-2|.|TRBD1
TGTGCCAGCAGTTTGGAGGGGGCGAGTGGCTACACCTTC
CASSLEGASGYTF
>TRBV3-1/TRBV3-2|TRBJ1-4|.|.
TGTGCCAGCAGCCCTAGGGGCACAGTGGGGGAAAAACTGTTTTTT
CASSPRGTVGEKLFF
>TRBV7-9|TRBJ2-3|.|TRBD1
TGTGCCAGCAGCCAAACAGGGGGCACAGATACGCAGTATTTT
CASSQTGGTDTQYF